This entry features one T cell receptor (beta chain) sequence. Terminally differentiated effector memory CD45RA+ cells were left out of the naive CD8 fraction, which was CD45RO-negative and positively selected for CCR7. The record originates from a study of shared clonotypes between healthy human individuals. Study context: Each donor had three CD4 naive, three CD4 memory, two CD8 naive and one CD8 memory plate.

Sequencing used immunoSEQ multiplex PCR; TCRdb keeps in-frame clones, though not all of them. The sample consists of about 2.1 million clones, 85% to 95% of them appearing once. This sequence originates from a man in his late teens or twenties in good health. Some clones in this sample may be carry-over from other donors' samples. Sequenced material: naive CD8+ T cells from PBMCs.

The DNA of the CDR3 is TGTGCCAGCAAACGGGACAGGGCGACAGATACGCAGTATTTT. This codes for CASKRDRATDTQYF. The chain recombines TRBV7-8 with TRBJ2-3; the match to TRBD1 covers 9 bases. Trimming removed 7 bases from V and 3 bases from J; junction bases left unmatched: 5. CDR1 and CDR2 from the germline V gene are SGHVS and FQNEAQ. This CDR3 spans 14 amino acids.